The following is a TCR beta chain sequence with its context. Germline CDR1 and CDR2: SGDLS and YYNGEE. V was trimmed by 0 bases and J by 0 bases, leaving 4 bases between them. The CDR3 has 13 residues. This sample is part of a study of metastatic and nonmetastatic thyroid tumors. Treatment of any kind had been given to no patient before thyroid surgery. TCRdb called clones again from the PCR reads with MiXCR. Among over 3,000 clones, approximately 40% were seen once, and the ten largest hold roughly 35%. The sequenced material came from tumor tissue. This clonotype originated in a male donor with papillary thyroid cancer or a benign thyroid nodule (not recorded which). Some clones in this sample may be carry-over from other donors' samples. V gene TRBV9 combines with J gene TRBJ2-7; D gene unclear. The CDR3 DNA reads TGTGCCAGCAGCGTAGGCAGCTCCTACGAGCAGTACTTC. Amino acids: CASSVGSSYEQYF.